What follows are 17 T cell receptor beta chains derived from one specimen sequenced in a study of radiation and T cells in renal cell carcinoma. Sequenced by immunoSEQ multiplex PCR; TCRdb stores in-frame clones only, minus some. The data show 130,000 to 150,000 clones, 88% seen once. This sample's time point: baseline pretreatment blood. Treatment specified: 15 Gy SBRT to primary tumor, nephrectomy 4 weeks later. This specimen was blood, taken from a patient whose treatment included radiotherapy and nephrectomy. The receptors originated from a woman aged 45 to 65 with renal cell carcinoma.

The V and J genes are TRBV5-1 and TRBJ1-1; no reliable D call. The V gene's germline CDR1 is SGHRS and CDR2 YFSETQ. Trimming stripped 0 bases from V and 1 base from J, with 16 bases between. The CDR3 consists of 17 residues. The CDR3 here is CASSLDVAGLGNTEAFF. CDR3 nucleotide sequence: TGCGCCAGCAGCTTGGACGTGGCTGGTCTGGGGAACACTGAAGCTTTCTTT.

In its sample, this clone was seen a few times. The genes are TRBV6-1 and TRBJ1-2, with unresolved D. This CDR3 has 14 amino acids. Germline CDR1 is MNHNS and CDR2 is SASEGT. V was cut by 4 bases and J by 2 bases, with 11 bases left in between. The CDR3 DNA reads as TGTGCCAGCAGTGCTGGCTGGATGAACTATGGCTACACCTTC. Its translation: CASSAGWMNYGYTF.

This clone has only one observation. The rearrangement links TRBV9 to TRBJ2-1, with 11 bases lining up with TRBD2. Per the germline V gene, CDR1 is SGDLS and CDR2 is YYNGEE. CDR3 length: 17 amino acids. Unmatched junction bases numbered 5, after V lost 0 bases and J lost 3 bases. The CDR3 coding sequence is TGTGCCAGCAGCGTAGGAGGGGGGACTAGCGGCTACAATGAGCAGTTCTTC. This gives the protein CASSVGGGTSGYNEQFF.

The chain combines TRBV5-5 with TRBJ1-2; 7 bases agree with TRBD1. CDR1 is SGHKS and CDR2 is YYEKEE in the germline V gene (reference sequence). This CDR3 has 18 amino acids. The V gene end was trimmed by 2 bases and the J gene end by 2 bases; junction bases not matched to a gene: 15. CDR3 sequence reads: CASSFNGQGVEKNYGYTF. CDR3 sequence (DNA): TGTGCCAGCAGCTTCAACGGTCAGGGGGTAGAGAAAAACTATGGCTACACCTTC.

J is TRBJ1-5 and V is TRBV4-1; 8 positions agree with TRBD1. The V segment lost 0 bases and the J segment 4 bases; nucleotides outside the gene matches: 8. Germline V gene lookup returns CDR1 MGHRA and CDR2 YSYEKL. The CDR3 consists of 17 residues. CDR3 DNA sequence: TGCGCCAGCAGCCAAGATCAGGGGACAGGCATTAATCAGCCCCAGCATTTT. Protein sequence: CASSQDQGTGINQPQHF.

This chain uses TRBV7-8 with TRBJ2-7; D perhaps matches TRBD2 (6 bases). The V and J ends lost 3 bases and 5 bases respectively, with 14 bases between them. Looked up from germline, CDR1 is SGHVS and CDR2 is FQNEAQ. The CDR3 is made up of 14 amino acids. The CDR3 DNA follows: TGTGCCAGCAGCTTCCGAGCGGGCCTGAACGAGCAGTACTTC. It specifies CASSFRAGLNEQYF.

The chain recombines TRBV7-3 with TRBJ1-1, with D perhaps TRBD1 (5 bases). V was cut by 5 bases and J by 3 bases, with 19 bases left in between. The CDR3 is 16 amino acids. Germline-derived CDR1 and CDR2 are SGHTA and FQGTGA. The CDR3 reads CASSPVSGRVDTEAFF. Written as DNA, the CDR3 is TGTGCCAGCAGCCCGGTTTCTGGCAGGGTCGACACTGAAGCTTTCTTT. The whole variable domain, remainder taken from reference TRBV7-3 and TRBJ1-1, is GAGVSQTPSNKVTEKGKYVELRCDPISGHTALYWYRQSLGQGPEFLIYFQGTGAADDSGLPNDRFFAVRPEGSVSTLKIQRTERGDSAVYLCASSPVSGRVDTEAFFGQGTRLTVV.

This clone was seen once. This CDR3 is CASSPPGTGPYEQYF. CDR3 nucleotide sequence: TGTGCCAGCAGCCCACCAGGGACAGGGCCTTACGAGCAGTACTTC. The J gene is TRBJ2-7, the V gene TRBV9; 9 bases map to TRBD1. V shed 4 bases and J 4 bases; nucleotides not matched to a gene: 9. This CDR3 contains 15 residues. Germline V gives CDR1 SGDLS, CDR2 YYNGEE.

V and J are TRBV5-1 and TRBJ1-2; D uncertain. CDR3 length equals 15 residues. CDR1 is SGHRS and CDR2 is YFSETQ in the germline V gene. V dropped 10 bases and J dropped 8 bases, with 27 bases sitting between them. The CDR3 spells CASRTGGGPVGGYTF. DNA for the CDR3: TGCGCCTCCCGAACCGGAGGAGGCCCAGTCGGCGGCTACACCTTC.

The chain couples TRBV5-1 to TRBJ2-3; TRBD2 matches 7 bases. Germline-derived CDR1 and CDR2 are SGHRS and YFSETQ. Unmatched junction bases numbered 6, after V lost 7 bases and J lost 4 bases. CDR3 length: 13 amino acids. This CDR3 reads CASAGVLADTQYF. In DNA, the CDR3 is TGCGCCAGCGCGGGGGTACTCGCAGATACGCAGTATTTT.

The chain employs TRBV7-2 and TRBJ2-4; 12 positions agree with TRBD1. Trimming at V came to 5 bases and at J to 4 bases, leaving 9 bases not matched to a gene. The V gene's germline CDR1 is SGHTA and CDR2 FQGNSA. CDR3 length: 17 amino acids. CDR3 region: CASSAVGTGGLKNIQYF. The CDR3 bases are TGTGCCAGCAGCGCCGTTGGGACAGGGGGCTTGAAAAACATTCAGTACTTC.

V is TRBV6-5 and J is TRBJ2-2; D ambiguous. V shed 0 bases and J shed 1 base, with 6 bases lying between them. CDR3 length equals 15 residues. Germline V CDR1 and CDR2: MNHEY, SVGAGI. The CDR3 nucleotides read TGTGCCAGCAGTTACTCGACCGTGAACACCGGGGAGCTGTTTTTT. Its translation: CASSYSTVNTGELFF.

The chain recombines TRBV7-3 with TRBJ2-3; D is perhaps TRBD1 (5 bases). The CDR3 loop spans 14 amino acids. V lost 0 bases and J 5 bases, leaving 9 bases between the germline ends. Germline CDR1 SGHTA, CDR2 FQGTGA. The DNA of the CDR3 is TGTGCCAGCAGCTTAACGGGGCCTCAAGATACGCAGTATTTT. This gives the protein CASSLTGPQDTQYF.

The V and J genes are TRBV21-1 and TRBJ1-6; TRBD1 reflects the table's D call only, with no check against the DNA. TRBV21-1 is a listed pseudogene. CDR3 size: 22 residues. The CDR3 nucleotides are TGTGCCAGCAGCAAGAACTCAGGGCAGAGGAGTTCTGCCCGCTTTGAGAATTCACCCCTCCACTTT. This gives the protein CASSKNSGQRSSARFENSPLHF.

The table lists this clone with a count of one. V usage is TRBV29-1 and J usage is TRBJ1-1; 9 nucleotides align to TRBD1. Trimming removed 7 bases from V and 3 bases from J; junction bases left unmatched: 6. The CDR3 loop spans 13 amino acids. The germline V gene has CDR1 SQVTM and CDR2 ANQGSEA. The CDR3 loop is CSAPGQGDTEAFF. Here the CDR3 DNA reads TGCAGCGCCCCGGGACAGGGTGACACTGAAGCTTTCTTT.

A few counts support this clone. V usage is TRBV7-8 and J usage is TRBJ2-2, with TRBD1 matching 10 bases. The germline V gene encodes CDR1 SGHVS and CDR2 FQNEAQ. CDR3 length equals 16 residues. Unmatched junction bases numbered 7, after V lost 6 bases and J lost 3 bases. CDR3 bases: TGTGCCAGCAGTCTACGGGACAGGGGATACACCGGGGAGCTGTTTTTT. The encoded protein is CASSLRDRGYTGELFF. Full variable domain (missing parts from reference TRBV7-8 and TRBJ2-2): GAGVSQSPRYKVAKRGQDVALRCDPISGHVSLFWYQQALGQGPEFLTYFQNEAQLDKSGLPSDRFFAERPEGSVSTLKIQRTQQEDSAVYLCASSLRDRGYTGELFFGEGSRLTVL.

This clone has only a few counts. J is TRBJ1-5 and V is TRBV6-1; TRBD1 matches 7 bases. The CDR3 consists of 13 residues. Germline CDR1 reads MNHNS; CDR2 reads SASEGT. The CDR3 DNA sequence: TGTGCGGGGGGGGACAGAGAACATCAGCCCCAGCATTTT. Its translation: CAGGDREHQPQHF.